The T cell receptor beta chain under discussion was sequenced for a study of T cell repertoires and HLA-DP antigens. The method was immunoSEQ multiplex PCR; TCRdb's version includes in-frame clones alone and lacks a portion of them. The sample contains approximately 86,000 clones, about 89% of which appear only once. Worth noting for this clone: Antigen specificity is unknown.

The ends were cut back, 5 bases at V and 2 bases at J, with 2 bases in the middle. Germline CDR1 reads GTSNPN; CDR2 reads SVGIG (reference sequence). This CDR3 comprises 10 residues. The V gene is TRBV30, the J gene TRBJ2-3, with unresolved D. The specimen sequenced was CD4+ T cells from PBMCs. This clonotype originated in a man in his fifties in good health and CMV-seronegative. CDR3 residues: CAWSTDTQYF. In DNA form, the CDR3 reads TGTGCCTGGTCCACAGATACGCAGTATTTT.